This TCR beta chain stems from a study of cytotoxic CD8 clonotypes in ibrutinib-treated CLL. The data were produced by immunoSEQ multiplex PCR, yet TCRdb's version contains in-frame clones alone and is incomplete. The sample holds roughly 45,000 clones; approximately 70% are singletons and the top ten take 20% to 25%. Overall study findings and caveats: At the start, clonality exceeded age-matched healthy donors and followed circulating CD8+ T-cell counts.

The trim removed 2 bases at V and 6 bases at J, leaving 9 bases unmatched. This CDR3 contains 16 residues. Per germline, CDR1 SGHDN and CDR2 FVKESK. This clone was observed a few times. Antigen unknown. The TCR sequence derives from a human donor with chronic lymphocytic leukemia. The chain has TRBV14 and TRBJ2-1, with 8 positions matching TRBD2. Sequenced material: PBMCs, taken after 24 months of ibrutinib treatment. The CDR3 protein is CASSQRLGLGTNEQFF. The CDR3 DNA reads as TGTGCCAGCAGCCAACGTTTGGGACTAGGCACCAATGAGCAGTTCTTC.